Listed here are 26 T cell receptor beta chains from one sample, sequenced in a study of blood T cell repertoires in COVID-19. Here immunoSEQ multiplex PCR was the method, and the copy in TCRdb shows in-frame clones only, minus some. This sample carries roughly 220,000 clones, about 91% of them seen once, and the ten largest clones take roughly 14%. Source material: PBMCs or T cells enriched from blood (not recorded which). Receptors were obtained from a woman in her forties or fifties with acute COVID-19.

The chain has TRBV27 and TRBJ2-7; 8 bases agree with TRBD2. V gave up 6 bases and J gave up 4 bases; unmatched junction bases: 11. Germline CDR1 MNHEY, CDR2 SMNVEV (reference sequence). This CDR3 region has 15 residues. The CDR3 coding sequence is TGTGCCAGCAGGGCAACCGGGACTAGAGGTTACGAGCAGTACTTC. Protein sequence: CASRATGTRGYEQYF.

The rearrangement uses TRBV18 and TRBJ1-5; D remains ambiguous. From germline, CDR1 is KGHSH and CDR2 LQKENI. The CDR3 has 14 amino acids. Trimming cost V 3 bases and J 9 bases, with 15 bases left between them. The CDR3 DNA reads TGTGCCAGCTCACCTGATTTGGGCCCAGGGCCCCAGCATTTT. Residues: CASSPDLGPGPQHF.

The chain links TRBV6-5 to TRBJ1-3; D uncertain. The V and J ends lost 0 bases and 0 bases respectively, with 9 bases between them. The CDR3 is made up of 16 amino acids. Germline loops: CDR1 MNHEY, CDR2 SVGAGI. CDR3 DNA: TGTGCCAGCAGTTACTCTATCCCCTACTCTGGAAACACCATATATTTT. It is translated as CASSYSIPYSGNTIYF.

The V call is TRBV27, the J call TRBJ1-1, with TRBD1 matching over 7 bases. The V gene end was trimmed by 6 bases and the J gene end by 5 bases; junction bases not matched to a gene: 6. CDR3 length: 13 amino acids. Germline-derived CDR1 and CDR2 are MNHEY and SMNVEV (reference sequence). CDR3: CASRPSGGTEAFF. Here the CDR3 DNA reads TGTGCCAGCAGACCCTCAGGGGGAACTGAAGCTTTCTTT.

The chain has TRBV7-2 and TRBJ1-2, with unresolved D. The ends were cut back, 8 bases at V and 0 bases at J, with 13 bases in the middle. Germline V lookup: CDR1 SGHTA, CDR2 FQGNSA. There are 14 residues in the CDR3. CDR3: CASWYASANYGYTF. The DNA of the CDR3 is TGTGCCAGCTGGTACGCGTCCGCTAACTATGGCTACACCTTC. Full variable domain (remainder filled in from reference TRBV7-2 and TRBJ1-2): GAGVSQSPSNKVTEKGKDVELRCDPISGHTALYWYRQSLGQGLEFLIYFQGNSAPDKSGLPSDRFSAERTGGSVSTLTIQRTQQEDSAVYLCASWYASANYGYTFGSGTRLTVV.

The V gene is TRBV7-9, the J gene TRBJ2-5, with 8 bases fitting TRBD2. V was pared by 7 bases and J by 5 bases, with 12 bases of the junction left unmatched. Looked up from germline, CDR1 is SEHNR and CDR2 is FQNEAQ (reference sequence). The CDR3 contains 15 residues. The chain's CDR3 is CASTAVAGRLETQYF. CDR3 DNA sequence: TGTGCCAGCACCGCGGTAGCGGGACGGCTGGAGACCCAGTACTTC.

The chain has TRBV7-9 and TRBJ1-4; D is unresolved. V lost 8 bases and J lost 7, with 8 bases in between. CDR3 size: 11 residues. Germline V lookup: CDR1 SEHNR, CDR2 FQNEAQ (reference sequence). This CDR3 reads CASFEAEKLFF. The CDR3 DNA follows: TGTGCCAGCTTCGAGGCTGAAAAACTGTTTTTT.

This chain joins TRBV4-1 and TRBJ2-2; 7 bases are shared with TRBD1. CDR3 size: 17 residues. Losses at the gene ends were 0 bases for V and 7 bases for J; bases not matched to a gene: 11. Germline V gene data show CDR1 as MGHRA and CDR2 as YSYEKL. The CDR3 loop reads CASSQERGNRDSGELFF. Written as DNA, the CDR3 is TGCGCCAGCAGCCAAGAACGAGGAAACAGGGACAGCGGGGAGCTGTTTTTT.

The V gene is TRBV3-1 (or the pseudogene TRBV3-2), the J gene TRBJ2-7, with TRBD2 matching over 11 bases. Per the germline V gene, CDR1 is LGHDT and CDR2 is YNNKEL (reference sequence). This CDR3 has 17 residues. V lost 2 bases to trimming and J lost 5 bases; unmatched junction nucleotides: 11. CDR3 amino acids: CASSQRLTSGKADEQYF. CDR3 sequence (DNA): TGTGCCAGCAGCCAACGACTGACTAGCGGGAAGGCGGACGAGCAGTACTTC.

The J gene is TRBJ2-5, the V gene TRBV30; a weak D match, TRBD2 (5 bases). CDR3 length: 14 residues. Germline values: CDR1 GTSNPN, CDR2 SVGIG (reference sequence). V was cut by 2 bases and J by 5 bases, with 15 bases left in between. The CDR3 DNA reads as TGTGCCTGGAGTCGGCCTAGCCTGTGGGAGACCCAGTACTTC. Its protein is CAWSRPSLWETQYF.

This clone was observed once. V and J are TRBV30 and TRBJ1-5; TRBD1 matches at 8 bases. The CDR3 covers 17 residues. Germline assignment: CDR1 GTSNPN and CDR2 SVGIG (reference sequence). Germline trimming cut 3 bases from V and 1 base from J; bases unmatched to any gene: 11. Here the CDR3 DNA reads TGTGCCTGGAGCCGGGCTCGGACAGGGATAAGCAATCAGCCCCAGCATTTT. It yields the protein CAWSRARTGISNQPQHF.

Comment on this clone: This specimen includes other DNA sequences encoding the same CDR3. V gene TRBV27 combines with J gene TRBJ2-3; D gene unclear. This CDR3 has 11 residues. CDR1 is MNHEY and CDR2 is SMNVEV in the germline V gene (reference sequence). V lost 7 bases, J lost 2 bases, and 4 bases lay in between. CDR3 in amino acids: CASTSTDTQYF. The CDR3 DNA sequence: TGTGCCAGCACCTCCACAGATACGCAGTATTTT.

This clone was seen only once. This chain uses TRBV30 with TRBJ1-1; weak D call: TRBD1 (6 bases). Between the trimmed V and J ends, which lost 6 bases and 4 bases, there was a span of 9 bases. Per germline, CDR1 GTSNPN and CDR2 SVGIG (reference sequence). This CDR3 contains 11 residues. The CDR3, as DNA: TGTGCCTGCAACAGGGTCACTGAAGCTTTCTTT. Translation gives CACNRVTEAFF.

In this sample, this clone turned up a few times. The rearrangement joins TRBV5-6 to TRBJ2-7, with D possibly matching TRBD1 (6 bases). V was pared by 0 bases and J by 6 bases, with 13 bases between. The CDR3 is 14 amino acids. Per germline, CDR1 SGHDT and CDR2 YYEEEE. The CDR3 coding sequence is TGTGCCAGCAGCTTGGGGCAGGGGCCCCTCGAGCAGTACTTC. Encoded protein: CASSLGQGPLEQYF.

Worth noting for this clone: In the same sample, other DNA sequences code for this CDR3. The V gene is TRBV6-5, the J gene TRBJ2-1; TRBD2 matches 9 bases. The V gene end was trimmed by 4 bases and the J gene end by 0 bases; junction bases not matched to a gene: 1. CDR3 size: 15 residues. Germline V CDR1 and CDR2: MNHEY, SVGAGI. CDR3 coding DNA: TGTGCCAGCAGTTTTAGCGGGAGCTCCTACAATGAGCAGTTCTTC. Its protein is CASSFSGSSYNEQFF.

The table lists this clone with a count of one. The CDR3 spells CASSTRGNTGELFF. The DNA of the CDR3 is TGTGCCAGTAGTACCAGGGGGAACACCGGGGAGCTGTTTTTT. The chain has TRBV19 and TRBJ2-2; tentatively, D is TRBD1 (6 bases). Trimming cost V 4 bases and J 1 base, with 7 bases left between them. The CDR3 extends over 14 amino acids. Germline-derived CDR1 and CDR2 are LNHDA and SQIVND (reference sequence).

This rearrangement joins TRBV3-1 (or the pseudogene TRBV3-2) to TRBJ2-7; 7 bases agree with TRBD2. J was trimmed by 4 bases and V by 1 base; bases with no gene match: 10. Germline CDR1 and CDR2: LGHDT and YNNKEL (reference sequence). The length of the CDR3 is 16 residues. Here the CDR3 DNA reads TGTGCCAGCAGCCAAGGGCTAGCGGAGCTCTTATACGAGCAGTACTTC. Amino acids: CASSQGLAELLYEQYF.

This chain links TRBV28 with TRBJ1-2; 9 positions match TRBD1. This CDR3 comprises 15 residues. Losses at the gene ends were 5 bases for V and 7 bases for J; bases not matched to a gene: 11. Germline V lookup: CDR1 MDHEN, CDR2 SYDVKM. The CDR3 spells CASSRPTGGMGGYTF. The CDR3 DNA reads as TGTGCCAGCAGTAGACCCACAGGGGGCATGGGTGGCTACACCTTC.

This rearrangement joins TRBV28 to TRBJ1-6; D might be TRBD1 (5 bases). This CDR3 has 15 amino acids. Germline V gene lookup returns CDR1 MDHEN and CDR2 SYDVKM. The germline V and J ends were trimmed by 11 bases and 3 bases, with 17 bases remaining between them. The CDR3 here is CASNPRDFYNSPLHF. The CDR3 DNA reads TGTGCCTCGAACCCCCGGGACTTCTATAATTCACCCCTCCACTTT.

The rearrangement uses TRBV9 and TRBJ2-6, with D possibly TRBD1 on 5 matching bases. The germline CDR1 and CDR2 sequences are SGDLS and YYNGEE. This CDR3 has 17 amino acids. Trimming took off 3 bases at V and 0 bases at J, with 13 bases between the two ends. This CDR3 reads CASSATTASSGANVLTF. The DNA of the CDR3 is TGTGCCAGCAGCGCGACGACAGCAAGCTCTGGGGCCAACGTCCTGACTTTC.

This chain connects TRBV7-6 to TRBJ2-5; D gene unclear. In germline, CDR1 is SGHVS, CDR2 FNYEAQ. V was clipped by 1 base and J by 0 bases, with 3 bases between them. This CDR3 has 13 residues. CDR3 protein: CASSLGDQETQYF. CDR3 coding DNA: TGTGCCAGCAGCTTAGGAGACCAAGAGACCCAGTACTTC.

The rearrangement uses TRBV11-2 and TRBJ2-3, with no clear D. This CDR3 spans 18 amino acids. Germline CDR1 and CDR2: SGHAT and FQNNGV. The V end was cut by 2 bases, the J end by 0 bases, with 18 bases between. The CDR3 region has the DNA TGTGCCAGCAGCTTATTCTCGCGGCGGAGTACAAGCACAGATACGCAGTATTTT. This codes for CASSLFSRRSTSTDTQYF.

This rearrangement joins TRBV29-1 to TRBJ2-7; the match to TRBD1 covers 7 bases. Germline CDR1 and CDR2: SQVTM and ANQGSEA. There are 13 residues in the CDR3. The junction had 2 bases not matched to a gene; V was cut back by 1 base and J by 2 bases. The CDR3 here is CSVEGDSPYEQYF. DNA of the CDR3: TGCAGCGTTGAAGGGGACAGCCCCTACGAGCAGTACTTC.

CDR3 loop: CASSLVGGPNEQYF. The CDR3 DNA reads as TGTGCCAGCAGCTTAGTGGGAGGGCCAAACGAGCAGTACTTC. The rearrangement uses TRBV7-2 and TRBJ2-7; 7 nucleotides line up with TRBD2. This CDR3 has 14 amino acids. The junction had 5 bases not matched to a gene; V was cut back by 1 base and J by 5 bases. The germline V gene encodes CDR1 SGHTA and CDR2 FQGNSA.

The chain uses TRBV18 and TRBJ2-1, with 8 bases aligning to TRBD2. The CDR3 sequence is 15 residues long. V trimming: 6 bases; J trimming: 5 bases; junction bases outside the gene matches: 9. Germline loops: CDR1 KGHSH, CDR2 LQKENI. DNA for the CDR3: TGTGCCAGCTCGGCAAAACTAGCGGTGAACAATGAGCAGTTCTTC. The encoded protein is CASSAKLAVNNEQFF.

The chain carries TRBV4-1 and TRBJ2-7; TRBD1 might be the D (6 bases). This CDR3 region has 16 residues. CDR1 is MGHRA and CDR2 is YSYEKL in the germline V gene. V was shortened by 3 bases and J by 1 base, with 16 bases between the two germline ends. The CDR3 sequence is CASSHVLRTDSYEQYF. CDR3 bases: TGCGCCAGCAGCCACGTCCTGCGGACAGATTCCTACGAGCAGTACTTC.